The clone carrying this T cell receptor (beta chain) appeared many times. Researchers amplified the TCR beta CDR3 regions from RNA transcripts. A set of HTBI primers served as the primers for a first-round RT-PCR of the TCR CDR3. Each CDR3 protein is one row after TCRdb ran MiXCR on the multiplex PCR reads. This repertoire shows about 290,000 distinct CDR3 sequences, 10% to 15% found once; its top ten account for approximately 7.8%. This entry is derived from a study of T cells in Graves' hyperthyroidism and ophthalmopathy. The CDR3 spans 14 residues. Germline lookup yields CDR1 SNHLY and CDR2 FYNNEI. Trimming cost V 9 bases and J 2 bases, with 16 bases left between them.

The clonotype comes from a woman in her 30s with Graves' hyperthyroidism that later progressed to Graves' ophthalmopathy. The chain links TRBV2 to TRBJ1-2; D gene uncertain. Sequencing used blood. CDR3: CARDHPAGNYGYTF. The CDR3 region has the DNA TGTGCCAGGGACCATCCTGCGGGGAACTATGGCTACACCTTC.